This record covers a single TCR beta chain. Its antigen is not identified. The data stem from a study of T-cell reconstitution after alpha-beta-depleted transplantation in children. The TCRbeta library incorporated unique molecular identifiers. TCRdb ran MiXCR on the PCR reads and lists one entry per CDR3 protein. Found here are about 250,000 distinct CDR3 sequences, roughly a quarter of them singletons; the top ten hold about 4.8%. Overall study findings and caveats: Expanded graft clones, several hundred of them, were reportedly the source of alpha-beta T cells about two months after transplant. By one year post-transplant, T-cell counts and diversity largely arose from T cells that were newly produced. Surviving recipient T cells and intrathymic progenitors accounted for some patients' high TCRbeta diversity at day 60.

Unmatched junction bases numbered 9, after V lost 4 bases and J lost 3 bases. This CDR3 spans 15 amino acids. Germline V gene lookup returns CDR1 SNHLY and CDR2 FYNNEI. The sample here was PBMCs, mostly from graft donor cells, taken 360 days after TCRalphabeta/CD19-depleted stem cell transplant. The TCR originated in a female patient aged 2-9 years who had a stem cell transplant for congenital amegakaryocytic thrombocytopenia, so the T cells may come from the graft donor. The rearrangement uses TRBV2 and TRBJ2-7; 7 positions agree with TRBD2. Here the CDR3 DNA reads TGTGCCAGCAGTGCTTGGCTAGCGGATCACTACGAGCAGTACTTC. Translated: CASSAWLADHYEQYF.